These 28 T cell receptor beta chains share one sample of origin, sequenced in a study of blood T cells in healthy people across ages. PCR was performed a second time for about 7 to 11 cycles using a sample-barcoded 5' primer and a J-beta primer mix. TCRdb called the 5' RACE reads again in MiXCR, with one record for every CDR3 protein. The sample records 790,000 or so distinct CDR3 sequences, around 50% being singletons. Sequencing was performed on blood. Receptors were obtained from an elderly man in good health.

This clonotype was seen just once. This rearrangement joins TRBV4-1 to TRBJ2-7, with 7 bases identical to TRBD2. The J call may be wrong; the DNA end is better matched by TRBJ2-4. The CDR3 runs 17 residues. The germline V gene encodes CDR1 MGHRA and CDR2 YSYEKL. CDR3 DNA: TGCGCCAGCAGCCAAGATTTTGGGACTATCTCCGGGGACATTCAGTACTTC. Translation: CASSQDFGTISGDIQYF.

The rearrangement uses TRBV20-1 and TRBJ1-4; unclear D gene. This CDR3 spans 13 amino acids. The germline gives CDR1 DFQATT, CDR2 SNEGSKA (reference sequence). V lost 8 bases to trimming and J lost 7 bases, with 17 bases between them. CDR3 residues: CSTDGGKGEKLFF. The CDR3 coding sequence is TGCAGTACAGACGGCGGGAAGGGTGAAAAACTGTTTTTT.

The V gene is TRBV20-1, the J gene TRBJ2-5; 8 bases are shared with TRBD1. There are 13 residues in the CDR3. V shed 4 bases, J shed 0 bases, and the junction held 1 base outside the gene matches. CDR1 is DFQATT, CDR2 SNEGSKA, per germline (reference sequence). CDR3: CSANRGYQETQYF. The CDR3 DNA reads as TGCAGTGCTAACAGGGGGTACCAAGAGACCCAGTACTTC.

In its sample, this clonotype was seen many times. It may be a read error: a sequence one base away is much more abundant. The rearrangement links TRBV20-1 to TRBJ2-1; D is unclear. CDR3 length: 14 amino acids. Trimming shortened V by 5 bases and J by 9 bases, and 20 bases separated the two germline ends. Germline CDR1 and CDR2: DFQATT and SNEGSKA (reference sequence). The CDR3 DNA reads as TGCAGTGCTCCCCAGCGATCCTACAATAGTGAGCAGTTCTTC. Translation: CSAPQRSYNSEQFF.

CDR3 sequence reads: CASSQTGTDTQYF. The DNA for the CDR3 is TGTGCCAGCAGCCAGACCGGAACAGATACGCAGTATTTT. The chain links TRBV7-3 to TRBJ2-3; D not certain. Trimming stripped 5 bases from V and 3 bases from J, with 9 bases between. In germline, CDR1 is SGHTA, CDR2 FQGTGA. This CDR3 region has 13 residues.

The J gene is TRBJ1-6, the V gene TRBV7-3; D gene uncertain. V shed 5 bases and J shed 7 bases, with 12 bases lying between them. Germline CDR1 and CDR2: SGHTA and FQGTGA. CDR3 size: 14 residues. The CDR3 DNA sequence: TGTGCCAGCAGCGCCGGGAGCCGGAATTCACCCCTCCACTTT. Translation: CASSAGSRNSPLHF.

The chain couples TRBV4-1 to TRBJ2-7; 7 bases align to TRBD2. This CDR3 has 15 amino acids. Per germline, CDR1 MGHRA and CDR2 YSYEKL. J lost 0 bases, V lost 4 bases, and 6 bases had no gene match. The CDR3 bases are TGCGCCAGCAGCCCCCTAGCGGAGAGCTCCTACGAGCAGTACTTC. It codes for CASSPLAESSYEQYF.

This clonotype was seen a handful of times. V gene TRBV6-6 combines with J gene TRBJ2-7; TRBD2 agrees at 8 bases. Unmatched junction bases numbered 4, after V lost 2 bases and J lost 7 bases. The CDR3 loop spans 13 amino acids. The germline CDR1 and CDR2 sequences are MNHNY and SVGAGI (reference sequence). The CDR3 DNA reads TGTGCCAGCAGTTACCTGGCTAGCGGGGAGCAGTACTTC. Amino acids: CASSYLASGEQYF.

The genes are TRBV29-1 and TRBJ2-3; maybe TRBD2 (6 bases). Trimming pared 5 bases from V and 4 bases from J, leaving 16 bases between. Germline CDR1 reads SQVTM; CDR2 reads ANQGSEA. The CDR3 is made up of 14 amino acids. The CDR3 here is CSVPTRETADTQYF. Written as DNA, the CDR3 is TGCAGCGTTCCGACTAGGGAAACGGCAGATACGCAGTATTTT.

CDR3 protein: CARRAGRRVNEQFF. Here the CDR3 DNA reads TGTGCCCGCCGCGCAGGGAGACGTGTCAATGAGCAGTTCTTC. This chain uses TRBV19 with TRBJ2-1; D possibly uses TRBD1 or TRBD2 (5 bases each). This CDR3 spans 14 amino acids. Deletions cut 11 bases from V and 6 bases from J, with 20 bases between. Germline values: CDR1 LNHDA, CDR2 SQIVND (reference sequence).

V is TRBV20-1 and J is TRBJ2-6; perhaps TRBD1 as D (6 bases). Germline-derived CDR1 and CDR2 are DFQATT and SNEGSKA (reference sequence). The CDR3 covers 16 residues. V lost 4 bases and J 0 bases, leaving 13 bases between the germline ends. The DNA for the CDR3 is TGCAGTGCTACTGCCACAGGGATCTCTGGGGCCAACGTCCTGACTTTC. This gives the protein CSATATGISGANVLTF.

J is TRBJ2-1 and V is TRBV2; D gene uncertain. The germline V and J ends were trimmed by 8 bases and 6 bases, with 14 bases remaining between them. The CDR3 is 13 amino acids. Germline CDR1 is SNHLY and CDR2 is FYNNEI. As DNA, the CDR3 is TGTGCCAGCGACCAACTATATGGCAATGAGCAGTTCTTC. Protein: CASDQLYGNEQFF.

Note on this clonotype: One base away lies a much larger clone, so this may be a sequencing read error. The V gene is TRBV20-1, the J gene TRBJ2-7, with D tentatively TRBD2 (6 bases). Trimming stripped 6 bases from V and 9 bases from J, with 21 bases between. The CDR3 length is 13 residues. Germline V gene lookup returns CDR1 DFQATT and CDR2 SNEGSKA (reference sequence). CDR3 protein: CSALDYGANGQYF. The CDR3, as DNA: TGCAGTGCCCTGGACTACGGGGCGAACGGGCAGTACTTC.

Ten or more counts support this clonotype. CDR3 coding DNA: TGTGCCATCAGTGAGGGGGCTAGCGGGAGAGTCGGGACCCAGTACTTC. Protein sequence: CAISEGASGRVGTQYF. This rearrangement joins TRBV10-3 to TRBJ2-5; 10 bases align to TRBD2. Germline V gene sequence: CDR1 ENHRY, CDR2 SYGVKD. The CDR3 extends over 16 amino acids. V lost 2 bases and J lost 7; bases outside the gene matches: 10.

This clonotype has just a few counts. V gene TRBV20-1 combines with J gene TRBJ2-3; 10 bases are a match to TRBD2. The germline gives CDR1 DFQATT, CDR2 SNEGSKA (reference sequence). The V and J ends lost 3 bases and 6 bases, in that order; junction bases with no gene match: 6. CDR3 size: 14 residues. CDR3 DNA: TGCAGTGCTAGGCCTAGCGGGAGAGGGGATACGCAGTATTTT. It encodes CSARPSGRGDTQYF.

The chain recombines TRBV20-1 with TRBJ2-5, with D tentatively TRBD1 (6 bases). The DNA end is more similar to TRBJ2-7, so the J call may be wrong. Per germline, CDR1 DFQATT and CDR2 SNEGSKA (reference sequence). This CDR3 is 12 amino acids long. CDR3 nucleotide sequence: TGCAGTGCTAGCAGGGGCTCTGGCGAGCAGTACTTC. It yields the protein CSASRGSGEQYF.

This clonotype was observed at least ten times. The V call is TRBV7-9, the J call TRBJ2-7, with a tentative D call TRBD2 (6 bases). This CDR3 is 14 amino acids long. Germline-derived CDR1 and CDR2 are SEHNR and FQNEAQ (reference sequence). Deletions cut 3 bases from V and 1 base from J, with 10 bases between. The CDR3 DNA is TGTGCCAGCAGCTTGTCAGGGAGGTCCTACGAGCAGTACTTC. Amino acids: CASSLSGRSYEQYF.

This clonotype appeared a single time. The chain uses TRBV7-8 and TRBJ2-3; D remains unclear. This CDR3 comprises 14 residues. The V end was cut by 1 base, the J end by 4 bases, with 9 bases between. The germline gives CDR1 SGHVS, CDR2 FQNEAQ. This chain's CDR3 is CASSLGVAPDTQYF. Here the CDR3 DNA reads TGTGCCAGCAGCTTAGGGGTCGCGCCAGATACGCAGTATTTT.

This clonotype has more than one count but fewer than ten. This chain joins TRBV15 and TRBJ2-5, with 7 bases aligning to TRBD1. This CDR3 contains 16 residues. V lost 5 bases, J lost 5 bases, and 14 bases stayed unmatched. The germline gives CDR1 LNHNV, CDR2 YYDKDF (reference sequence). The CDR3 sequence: CATSGWGTGVLETQYF. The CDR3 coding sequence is TGTGCCACCAGCGGTTGGGGTACAGGGGTTTTGGAGACCCAGTACTTC.

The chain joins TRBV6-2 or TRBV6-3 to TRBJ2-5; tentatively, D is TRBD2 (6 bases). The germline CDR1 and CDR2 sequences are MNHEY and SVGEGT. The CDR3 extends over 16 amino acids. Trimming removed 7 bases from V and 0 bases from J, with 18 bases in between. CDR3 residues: CASIRAGVTHQETQYF. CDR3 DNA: TGTGCCAGCATCCGAGCGGGCGTGACACACCAAGAGACCCAGTACTTC.

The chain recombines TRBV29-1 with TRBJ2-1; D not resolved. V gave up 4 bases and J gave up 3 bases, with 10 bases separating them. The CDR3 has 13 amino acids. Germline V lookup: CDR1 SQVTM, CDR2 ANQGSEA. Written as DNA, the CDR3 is TGCAGCGTTGCCGGCGTGCTCTACAATGAGCAGTTCTTC. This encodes CSVAGVLYNEQFF.

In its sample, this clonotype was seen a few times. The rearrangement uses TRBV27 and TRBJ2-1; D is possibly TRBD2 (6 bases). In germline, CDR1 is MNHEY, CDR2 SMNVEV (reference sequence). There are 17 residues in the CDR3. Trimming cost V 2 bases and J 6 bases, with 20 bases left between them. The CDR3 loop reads CASSLRLSGGVGNEQFF. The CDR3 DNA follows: TGTGCCAGCAGTTTACGGCTTAGTGGCGGGGTTGGCAATGAGCAGTTCTTC.

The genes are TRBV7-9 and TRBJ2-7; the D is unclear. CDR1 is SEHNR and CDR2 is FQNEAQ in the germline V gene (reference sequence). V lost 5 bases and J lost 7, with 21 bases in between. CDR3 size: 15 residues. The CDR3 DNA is TGTGCCAGCAGCCCCTCTGGTTTTTTGGGCAATGAGCAGTACTTC. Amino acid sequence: CASSPSGFLGNEQYF. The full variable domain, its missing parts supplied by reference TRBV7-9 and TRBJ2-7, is DTGVSQNPRHKITKRGQNVTFRCDPISEHNRLYWYRQTLGQGPEFLTYFQNEAQLEKSRLLSDRFSAERPKGSFSTLEIQRTEQGDSAMYLCASSPSGFLGNEQYFGPGTRLTVT.

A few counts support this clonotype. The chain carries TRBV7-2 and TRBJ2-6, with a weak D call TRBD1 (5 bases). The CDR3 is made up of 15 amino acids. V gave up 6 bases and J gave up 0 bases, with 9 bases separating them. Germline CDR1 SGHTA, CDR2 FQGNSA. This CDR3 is CASRLDSSGANVLTF. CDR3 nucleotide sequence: TGTGCCAGCAGACTCGACAGCTCTGGGGCCAACGTCCTGACTTTC.

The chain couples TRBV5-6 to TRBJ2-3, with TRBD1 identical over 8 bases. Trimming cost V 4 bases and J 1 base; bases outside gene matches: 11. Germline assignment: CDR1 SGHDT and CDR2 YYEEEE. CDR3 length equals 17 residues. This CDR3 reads CASSIRSGGLGTDTQYF. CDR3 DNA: TGTGCCAGCAGCATAAGATCAGGGGGCTTGGGCACAGATACGCAGTATTTT.

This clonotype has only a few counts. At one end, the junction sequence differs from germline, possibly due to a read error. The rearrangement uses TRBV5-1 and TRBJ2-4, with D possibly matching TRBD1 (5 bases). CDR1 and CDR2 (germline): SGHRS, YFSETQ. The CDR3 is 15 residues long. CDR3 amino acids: CASSPGQGLENIQYF. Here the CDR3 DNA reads TGTGCCAGCAGCCCCGGGCAGGGTTTGGAAAACATTCAGTACTTC. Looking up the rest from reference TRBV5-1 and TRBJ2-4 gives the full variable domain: KAGVTQTPRYLIKTRGQQVTLSCSPISGHRSVSWYQQTPGQGLQFLFEYFSETQRNKGNFPGRFSGRQFSNSRSEMNVSTLELGDSALYLCASSPGQGLENIQYFGAGTRLSVL.

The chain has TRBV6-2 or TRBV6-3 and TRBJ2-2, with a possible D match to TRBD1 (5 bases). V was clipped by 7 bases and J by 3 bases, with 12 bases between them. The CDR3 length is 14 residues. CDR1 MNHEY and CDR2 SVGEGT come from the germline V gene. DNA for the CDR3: TGTGCCAGCACGGACAAGGGGTACACCGGGGAGCTGTTTTTT. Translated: CASTDKGYTGELFF.

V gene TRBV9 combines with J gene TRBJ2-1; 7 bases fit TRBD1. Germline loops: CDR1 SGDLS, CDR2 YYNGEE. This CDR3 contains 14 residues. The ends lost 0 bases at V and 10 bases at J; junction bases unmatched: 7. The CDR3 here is CASSVEKGADEQFF. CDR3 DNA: TGTGCCAGCAGCGTAGAAAAGGGGGCGGACGAGCAGTTCTTC. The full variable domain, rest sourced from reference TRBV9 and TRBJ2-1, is DSGVTQTPKHLITATGQRVTLRCSPRSGDLSVYWYQQSLDQGLQFLIQYYNGEERAKGNILERFSAQQFPDLHSELNLSSLELGDSALYFCASSVEKGADEQFFGPGTRLTVL.